The 10 T cell receptor beta chains presented below share a single source sample, sequenced in a study of T cells in Graves' hyperthyroidism and ophthalmopathy. It was RNA transcripts that yielded the amplified TCR beta CDR3 regions. Initially, a first-round RT-PCR of the TCR CDR3 employed the HTBI primer set. TCRdb independently ran MiXCR on the multiplex PCR reads; one entry per CDR3 protein. The sample carries some 740,000 distinct CDR3 sequences, 13% to 15% recorded once. Sequenced sample: blood. These receptors came from a woman between 18 and 29 years old with Graves' hyperthyroidism.

Note on this clonotype: At one end the junction does not follow the germline gene, possibly because of a read error. V is TRBV6-4 and J is TRBJ2-7, with D possibly TRBD1 on 7 matching bases. Germline lookup yields CDR1 MRHNA and CDR2 SNTAGT. The CDR3 contains 16 residues. CDR3 protein: CASSYSGGTVKYEQYF. CDR3 in DNA: TGTGCCAGCAGTTACTCCGGCGGGACAGTCAAATACGAGCAGTACTTC.

This clonotype came up once. The chain is built from TRBV7-9 and TRBJ2-7; a weak D match, TRBD2 (6 bases). Trimming removed 5 bases at V and 7 bases at J, with 18 bases between. This CDR3 has 14 amino acids. Germline-derived CDR1 and CDR2 are SEHNR and FQNEAQ (reference sequence). The CDR3 reads CASSRNRDSNEQYF. CDR3 sequence (DNA): TGTGCCAGCAGCCGTAACCGGGACTCCAATGAGCAGTACTTC.

V gene TRBV19 combines with J gene TRBJ1-2, with D tentatively TRBD1 (5 bases). Trimming shortened V by 3 bases and J by 7 bases, and 6 bases separated the two germline ends. Germline loops: CDR1 LNHDA, CDR2 SQIVND (reference sequence). CDR3 length equals 11 residues. The CDR3 DNA reads as TGTGCCAGTAGTATTGGGGGTGGCTACACCTTC. The encoded protein is CASSIGGGYTF. The full variable domain, with the rest looked up from reference TRBV19 and TRBJ1-2, is DGGITQSPKYLFRKEGQNVTLSCEQNLNHDAMYWYRQDPGQGLRLIYYSQIVNDFQKGDIAEGYSVSREKKESFPLTVTSAQKNPTAFYLCASSIGGGYTFGSGTRLTVV.

This clonotype was counted between two and nine times. The chain combines TRBV4-1 with TRBJ2-1; the match to TRBD2 covers 14 bases. Germline V lookup: CDR1 MGHRA, CDR2 YSYEKL. The CDR3 sequence is 19 residues long. With V trimmed by 1 base and J by 3 bases, 8 bases remained unmatched. The CDR3, as DNA: TGCGCCAGCAGCCAAGCGAGCCTGACTAGCGGGAGGGTCTACAATGAGCAGTTCTTC. Translation gives CASSQASLTSGRVYNEQFF.

The chain links TRBV19 to TRBJ2-1, with 8 nucleotides matching TRBD1. This CDR3 is 15 amino acids long. Germline V gene sequence: CDR1 LNHDA, CDR2 SQIVND (reference sequence). The V gene end was trimmed by 10 bases and the J gene end by 3 bases; junction bases not matched to a gene: 11. The CDR3 is CAKPLDRGCYNEQFF. The CDR3 DNA follows: TGTGCCAAGCCGCTCGACAGGGGATGCTACAATGAGCAGTTCTTC. Together with reference TRBV19 and TRBJ2-1, the CDR3 gives the full variable domain: DGGITQSPKYLFRKEGQNVTLSCEQNLNHDAMYWYRQDPGQGLRLIYYSQIVNDFQKGDIAEGYSVSREKKESFPLTVTSAQKNPTAFYLCAKPLDRGCYNEQFFGPGTRLTVL.

The chain links TRBV12-3 or TRBV12-4 to TRBJ2-1, with D possibly TRBD2 on 5 matching bases. The V gene lost 5 bases and the J gene lost 2 bases, with 16 bases spanning the gap. This CDR3 is 16 amino acids long. CDR3: CASSGFMSGAYNEQFF. In DNA form, the CDR3 reads TGTGCCAGCAGTGGGTTTATGAGCGGAGCCTACAATGAGCAGTTCTTC.

The chain joins TRBV28 to TRBJ1-3, with D tentatively TRBD1 (5 bases). The germline CDR1 and CDR2 sequences are MDHEN and SYDVKM. The CDR3 loop spans 15 amino acids. The V gene lost 5 bases and the J gene lost 4 bases, with 15 bases spanning the gap. In DNA, the CDR3 is TGTGCCAGCAGTCCACGGGAAGGGGCAGGAAACACCATATATTTT. Protein: CASSPREGAGNTIYF.

The chain recombines TRBV14 with TRBJ2-7, with 7 bases identical to TRBD1. The CDR3 has 14 amino acids. Per the germline V gene, CDR1 is SGHDN and CDR2 is FVKESK. Losses at the gene ends were 4 bases for V and 3 bases for J; bases not matched to a gene: 6. The CDR3 spells CASSRNRGYYEQYF. The CDR3 DNA follows: TGTGCCAGCAGCCGAAACAGGGGATACTACGAGCAGTACTTC.

This rearrangement joins TRBV27 to TRBJ2-3; maybe TRBD2 (6 bases). CDR3 length: 15 residues. Germline V gene lookup returns CDR1 MNHEY and CDR2 SMNVEV (reference sequence). The V end lost 2 bases, the J end lost 5 bases, and 14 bases lay between the germline ends. This CDR3 is CASSLARRGLDTQYF. The CDR3 DNA reads TGTGCCAGCAGTTTAGCCCGGCGGGGCCTAGATACGCAGTATTTT.

This clonotype has at least ten counts. The CDR3, as DNA: TGCAGTGCTAGAGTGATGGGAGGATCCGCCGGGGAGCTGTTTTTT. The encoded protein is CSARVMGGSAGELFF. The V call is TRBV20-1, the J call TRBJ2-2, with D maybe TRBD2 (6 bases). CDR1 and CDR2 (germline): DFQATT, SNEGSKA (reference sequence). The CDR3 consists of 15 residues. The V end was cut by 1 base, the J end by 6 bases, with 15 bases between.